In this sample, the clone carrying this TCR beta chain turned up many times. The antigen is not known. The sample is drawn from a study of T-cell memory formation after mild COVID-19. Background on the study: TCR clusters were mostly confined to one donor each. Broader study findings: Day 15 to 85 contractors were CD4/CD8 balanced; later expanders leaned CD4+.

TCRdb ran MiXCR on the 5' RACE reads and lists one entry per CDR3 protein. The profile covers some 100,000 distinct CDR3 sequences, with around 10% appearing a single time and around 39% taken by the ten largest. Germline lookup yields CDR1 DFQATT and CDR2 SNEGSKA (reference sequence). The V and J ends lost 1 base and 2 bases, in that order; junction bases with no gene match: 6. The CDR3 extends over 15 amino acids. Sequencing was performed on PBMCs or a T cell subset sorted from them (not recorded which). The rearrangement links TRBV20-1 to TRBJ2-7; TRBD1 matches 9 bases. The sequence was collected from a man younger than 35 who had mild COVID-19 (a few samples of this study predate the infection). Cell type and time point are not known. In DNA, the CDR3 is TGCAGTGCTAGAGGGACAGGGGATGGCCCCTACGAGCAGTACGTC. This codes for CSARGTGDGPYEQYV.